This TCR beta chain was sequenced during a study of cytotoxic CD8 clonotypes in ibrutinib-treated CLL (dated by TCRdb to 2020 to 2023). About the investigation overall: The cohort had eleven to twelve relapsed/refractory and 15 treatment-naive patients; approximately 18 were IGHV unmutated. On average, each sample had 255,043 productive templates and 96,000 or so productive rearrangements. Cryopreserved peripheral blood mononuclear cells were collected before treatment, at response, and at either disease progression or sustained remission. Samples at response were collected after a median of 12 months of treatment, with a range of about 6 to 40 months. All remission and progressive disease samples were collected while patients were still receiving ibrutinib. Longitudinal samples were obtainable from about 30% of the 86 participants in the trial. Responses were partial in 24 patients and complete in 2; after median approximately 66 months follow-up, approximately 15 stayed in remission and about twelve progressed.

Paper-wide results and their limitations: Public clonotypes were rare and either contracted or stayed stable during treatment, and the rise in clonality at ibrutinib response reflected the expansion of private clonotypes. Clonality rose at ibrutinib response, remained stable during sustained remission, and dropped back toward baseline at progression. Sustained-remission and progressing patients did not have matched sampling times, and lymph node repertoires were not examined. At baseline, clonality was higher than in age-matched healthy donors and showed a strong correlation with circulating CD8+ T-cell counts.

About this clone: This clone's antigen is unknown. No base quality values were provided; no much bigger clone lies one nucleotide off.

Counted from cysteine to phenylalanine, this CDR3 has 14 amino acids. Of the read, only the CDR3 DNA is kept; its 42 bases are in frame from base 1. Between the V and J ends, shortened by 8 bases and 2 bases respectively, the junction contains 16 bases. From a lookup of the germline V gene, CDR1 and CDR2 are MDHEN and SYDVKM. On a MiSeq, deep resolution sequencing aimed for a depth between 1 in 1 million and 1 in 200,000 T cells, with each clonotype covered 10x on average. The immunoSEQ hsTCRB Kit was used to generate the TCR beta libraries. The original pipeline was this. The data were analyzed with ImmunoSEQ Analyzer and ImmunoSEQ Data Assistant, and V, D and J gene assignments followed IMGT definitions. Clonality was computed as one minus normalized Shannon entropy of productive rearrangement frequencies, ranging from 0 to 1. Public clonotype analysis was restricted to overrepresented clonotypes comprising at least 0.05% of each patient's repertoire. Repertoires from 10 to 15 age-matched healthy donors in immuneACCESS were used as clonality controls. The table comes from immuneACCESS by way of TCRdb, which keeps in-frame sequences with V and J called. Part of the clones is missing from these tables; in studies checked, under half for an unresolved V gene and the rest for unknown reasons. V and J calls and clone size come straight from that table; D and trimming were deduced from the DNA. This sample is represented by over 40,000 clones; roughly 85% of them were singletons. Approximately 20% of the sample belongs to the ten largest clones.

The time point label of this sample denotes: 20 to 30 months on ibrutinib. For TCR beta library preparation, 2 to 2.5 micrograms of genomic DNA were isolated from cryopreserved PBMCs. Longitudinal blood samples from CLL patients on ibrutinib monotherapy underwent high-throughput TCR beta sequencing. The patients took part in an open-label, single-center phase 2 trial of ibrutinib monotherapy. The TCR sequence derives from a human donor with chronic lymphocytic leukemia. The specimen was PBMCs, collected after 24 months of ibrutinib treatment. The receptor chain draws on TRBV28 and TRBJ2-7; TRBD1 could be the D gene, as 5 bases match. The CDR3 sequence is CASSGHPNTYEQYF. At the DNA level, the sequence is TGTGCCAGCTCCGGACACCCCAACACCTACGAGCAGTACTTC.